These T cell receptor beta chains were read from a single sample in a study of blood T cell repertoires in COVID-19. Repertoires were generated with immunoSEQ multiplex PCR, while TCRdb's copy carries only in-frame clones and drops some. The sample shows approximately 92,000 clones, roughly 75% of them seen only once. The sequenced material came from peripheral blood. The receptor set was obtained from a man in his fifties who had recovered from COVID-19. Both conserved end residues are part of each CDR3. A D gene is named only where the DNA matches it firmly. Clone size is shown for a subset of rows, as once, few, many or a class of expanded clone.

j_call v_call clone_size d_call cdr3_aa cdr3_nt
TRBJ2-2 TRBV12-5 - - CASAVTNTGELFF TGTGCTAGTGCGGTGACAAACACCGGGGAGCTGTTTTTT
TRBJ2-3 TRBV6-4 - - CASSDEPRGGQYF TGTGCCAGCAGTGACGAGCCACGAGGAGGGCAGTATTTT
TRBJ1-1 TRBV5-1 - TRBD1 CASSLDRAGVGEAFF TGCGCCAGCAGCCTGGACAGGGCGGGAGTCGGGGAAGCTTTCTTT
TRBJ1-1 TRBV7-3 few TRBD1 CASSRAGTVMNTEAFF TGTGCCAGCAGCCGCGCCGGGACAGTCATGAACACTGAAGCTTTCTTT
TRBJ2-3 TRBV27 - TRBD2 CASSLSLAASTDTQYF TGTGCCAGCAGTTTATCCCTAGCGGCTAGCACAGATACGCAGTATTTT
TRBJ1-1 TRBV12-3/TRBV12-4 - - CASNPLTDTEAFF TGTGCCAGCAACCCCCTTACGGACACTGAAGCTTTCTTT
TRBJ2-1 TRBV7-9 - - CASSFGGDNEQFF TGTGCCAGCAGCTTCGGCGGCGACAATGAGCAGTTCTTC
TRBJ2-2 TRBV3-1/TRBV3-2 - TRBD2 CASSPQQRGVGELFF TGTGCCAGCAGCCCCCAACAGCGGGGGGTCGGGGAGCTGTTTTTT
TRBJ2-1 TRBV12-5 - - CASGLVHIPGFNEQFF TGTGCTAGTGGTTTGGTACACATACCAGGGTTCAATGAGCAGTTCTTC
TRBJ1-5 TRBV7-9 - - CASSFPGSNQPQHF TGTGCCAGCAGCTTTCCAGGGAGCAATCAGCCCCAGCATTTT
TRBJ2-1 TRBV28 - TRBD2 CASQREATINEQFF TGTGCCTCCCAGCGGGAGGCAACTATCAATGAGCAGTTCTTC
TRBJ1-1 TRBV7-9 - TRBD1 CASSIWGQENTEAFF TGTGCCAGCAGCATCTGGGGACAGGAGAACACTGAAGCTTTCTTT
TRBJ2-3 TRBV6-5 - - CASKIRGGPDTQYF TGTGCCAGCAAAATACGCGGAGGCCCAGATACGCAGTATTTT
TRBJ1-2 TRBV28 - - CASTVSNYGYTF TGTGCCAGCACCGTCTCTAACTATGGCTACACCTTC
TRBJ2-1 TRBV29-1 few - CSVDVQGQMNEQFF TGCAGCGTTGACGTACAGGGACAAATGAATGAGCAGTTCTTC
TRBJ1-2 TRBV5-1 - - CASSLSGDIYGYTF TGCGCCAGCAGCTTGTCAGGTGACATCTATGGCTACACCTTC
TRBJ2-5 TRBV9 - TRBD1 CASSVGQGSRETQYF TGTGCCAGCAGCGTGGGACAGGGGTCTCGAGAGACCCAGTACTTC
TRBJ2-2 TRBV19 - - CASTSGNTGELFF TGTGCCAGTACCTCCGGGAACACTGGGGAGCTGTTTTTT
TRBJ1-4 TRBV5-1 - - CASSLEAARGEKLFF TGCGCCAGCAGCTTGGAAGCTGCGAGGGGGGAAAAACTGTTTTTT
TRBJ2-7 TRBV6-5 - TRBD2 CASSLGGGNSYEQYF TGTGCCAGCAGCCTCGGGGGGGGGAACTCCTACGAGCAGTACTTC
TRBJ2-1 TRBV5-4 once TRBD2 CASSLGAGALGNEQFF TGTGCCAGCAGCTTAGGAGCGGGAGCTCTAGGAAATGAGCAGTTCTTC
TRBJ2-3 TRBV7-3 - - CASSSYSGDTQYF TGTGCCAGCAGCTCCTATAGCGGTGATACGCAGTATTTT
TRBJ2-1 TRBV5-4 - TRBD1 CASSLGGQGAREQFF TGTGCCAGCAGCTTGGGAGGACAGGGGGCTCGTGAGCAGTTCTTC
TRBJ1-1 TRBV11-2 many - CASSFASPAGGAFF TGTGCCAGCAGCTTCGCCTCCCCGGCGGGGGGAGCTTTCTTT
TRBJ2-7 TRBV18 few TRBD1 CASSPPRTGSSYEQYF TGTGCCAGCTCACCGCCACGGACAGGGAGCTCCTACGAGCAGTACTTC
TRBJ1-5 TRBV6-5 - - CASYRGAESQPQHF TGTGCCAGCTACCGGGGGGCAGAGAGTCAGCCCCAGCATTTT
TRBJ2-5 TRBV7-9 - TRBD1 CASSPGRTGGGQETQYF TGTGCCAGCAGCCCAGGGCGGACAGGGGGCGGGCAAGAGACCCAGTACTTC
TRBJ2-1 TRBV19 few - CASSISFNEQFF TGTGCCAGTAGTATATCGTTCAATGAGCAGTTCTTC
TRBJ2-7 TRBV5-6 - - CASSLAGVSYEQYF TGTGCCAGCAGCTTGGCAGGCGTCTCCTACGAGCAGTACTTC
TRBJ2-3 TRBV6-6 - - CASSYLQADTQYF TGTGCCAGCAGTTATCTCCAGGCGGATACGCAGTATTTT
TRBJ1-5 TRBV15 few - CATSREVIRDQPQHF TGTGCCACCAGCAGAGAAGTGATACGGGATCAGCCCCAGCATTTT
TRBJ2-3 TRBV3-1/TRBV3-2 many - CASRSTSYSSLGADTQYF TGTGCCAGCAGATCAACGTCGTACTCTAGCCTAGGCGCAGATACGCAGTATTTT
TRBJ2-5 TRBV5-1 - TRBD2 CASSWGVAGQETQYF TGCGCCAGCAGCTGGGGGGTAGCGGGGCAAGAGACCCAGTACTTC
TRBJ2-3 TRBV5-3 - TRBD2 CAGNWLAGITDTQYF TGTGCCGGAAACTGGCTAGCGGGTATCACAGATACGCAGTATTTT
TRBJ1-5 TRBV30 few - CASRQNNQPQHF TGTGCCTCGCGACAGAACAATCAGCCCCAGCATTTT
TRBJ1-6 TRBV11-2 - - CASSSPGGNSPLHF TGTGCCAGCAGCTCGCCGGGGGGCAATTCACCCCTCCACTTT
TRBJ2-1 TRBV5-1 - TRBD2 CASSWTSGGGSNEQFF TGCGCCAGCAGCTGGACTAGCGGGGGAGGTTCGAATGAGCAGTTCTTC
TRBJ2-2 TRBV3-1/TRBV3-2 - TRBD2 CASSPGLVIGELFF TGTGCCAGCAGCCCGGGACTAGTAATCGGGGAGCTGTTTTTT
TRBJ1-5 TRBV28 - TRBD1 CASSSTGGSNQPQHF TGTGCCAGCAGTTCGACAGGGGGTAGCAATCAGCCCCAGCATTTT
TRBJ2-5 TRBV30 few TRBD1 CAWSDTTGGLETQYF TGTGCCTGGAGTGATACGACAGGGGGTCTTGAGACCCAGTACTTC
TRBJ1-1 TRBV3-1/TRBV3-2 once - CASSIPGFTEAFF TGTGCCAGCAGCATTCCGGGATTCACTGAAGCTTTCTTT
TRBJ2-4 TRBV29-1 few - CSVVFEEKAKNIQYF TGCAGCGTTGTCTTTGAGGAGAAAGCCAAAAACATTCAGTACTTC
TRBJ2-6 TRBV19 - TRBD1 CAGGQGVSGANVLTF TGTGCCGGCGGACAGGGAGTCTCTGGGGCCAACGTCCTGACTTTC
TRBJ2-7 TRBV2 few - CASSETGQYF TGTGCCAGCAGTGAAACGGGGCAGTACTTC
TRBJ1-1 TRBV10-1 - - CASSGWMNTEAFF TGCGCGTCCTCGGGATGGATGAACACTGAAGCTTTCTTT
TRBJ1-6 TRBV4-1 - TRBD1 CASSQAGTGVSPLHF TGCGCCAGCAGCCAGGCAGGGACAGGGGTTTCACCCCTCCACTTT
TRBJ1-1 TRBV5-5 - - CASRRDLNTEAFF TGTGCCAGCAGACGGGATTTGAACACTGAAGCTTTCTTT
TRBJ2-5 TRBV7-7 - TRBD2 CASSLGRLAAETQYF TGTGCTAGCAGCTTAGGCCGACTAGCGGCAGAGACCCAGTACTTC
TRBJ1-1 TRBV29-1 - TRBD1 CSVPGQGGSINTEAFF TGCAGCGTCCCCGGACAGGGAGGCTCTATCAACACTGAAGCTTTCTTT
TRBJ1-2 TRBV5-1 - - CASSLGLDYGYTF TGCGCCAGCAGCTTGGGGCTAGACTATGGCTACACCTTC
TRBJ1-5 TRBV19 - TRBD1 CASSSRDRGTQPQHF TGTGCCAGTAGTAGCCGGGACAGGGGTACCCAGCCCCAGCATTTT
TRBJ1-2 TRBV7-9 - TRBD1 CASSRWGQDYGYTF TGTGCCAGCAGCCGGTGGGGACAGGACTATGGCTACACCTTC
TRBJ2-3 TRBV5-4 - TRBD2 CASSTKAGFTDTQYF TGTGCCAGCAGCACTAAAGCGGGGTTCACAGATACGCAGTATTTT
TRBJ1-2 TRBV4-1 - - CASSPYPPGNYGYTF TGCGCCAGCAGCCCATACCCTCCAGGGAACTATGGCTACACCTTC
TRBJ2-7 TRBV10-3 few TRBD2 CAISGGTSGAAGQYF TGTGCCATCAGTGGCGGGACTAGCGGGGCGGCAGGGCAGTACTTC
TRBJ2-3 TRBV3-1/TRBV3-2 few TRBD2 CASSQVTGGGADTQYF TGTGCCAGCAGCCAAGTTACGGGGGGAGGAGCAGATACGCAGTATTTT
TRBJ2-2 TRBV7-3 - - CASSSTSTGELFF TGTGCCAGCAGCTCTACTTCCACCGGGGAGCTGTTTTTT
TRBJ2-1 TRBV6-5 - - CASSLGPANNEQFF TGTGCCAGCAGTCTGGGCCCCGCCAACAATGAGCAGTTCTTC
TRBJ2-3 TRBV25-1 - - CASSQSGSTDTQYF TGTGCCAGCAGTCAAAGCGGGAGCACAGATACGCAGTATTTT
TRBJ2-3 TRBV6-5 - TRBD2 CASRPTAGLTDTQYF TGTGCCAGCAGGCCGACAGCGGGATTAACAGATACGCAGTATTTT